This T cell receptor (beta chain) was documented in a study of T cell responses to AZD1222 COVID-19 vaccine. Study in general: Pooling was applied to second doses at about 4 or about 12 weeks.

The assay was immunoSEQ multiplex PCR, and TCRdb's table has in-frame clones only and misses some. The table has approximately 100,000 clones, roughly nine tenths seen once. Findings and caveats of the study: At 160-218 and 743-854, vaccine-associated CD4 TCRs were dominant, and they spanned spike. The breadth and depth of Spike-specific TCRs increased once two AZD1222 doses had been given.

Concerning this clone: Antigen specificity is unknown.

This sequence originates from an adult in good health. The specimen comprised peripheral blood, sampled on day 0 of AZD1222 vaccination.

The CDR3 DNA reads as TGCAGCGTTGGACAGGGGGCGCGTAGCACTGAAGCTTTCTTT. Protein: CSVGQGARSTEAFF. The rearrangement links TRBV29-1 to TRBJ1-1; 10 bases map to TRBD1. V gave up 4 bases and J gave up 4 bases; unmatched junction bases: 6. Germline V CDR1 and CDR2: SQVTM, ANQGSEA. This CDR3 has 14 amino acids.